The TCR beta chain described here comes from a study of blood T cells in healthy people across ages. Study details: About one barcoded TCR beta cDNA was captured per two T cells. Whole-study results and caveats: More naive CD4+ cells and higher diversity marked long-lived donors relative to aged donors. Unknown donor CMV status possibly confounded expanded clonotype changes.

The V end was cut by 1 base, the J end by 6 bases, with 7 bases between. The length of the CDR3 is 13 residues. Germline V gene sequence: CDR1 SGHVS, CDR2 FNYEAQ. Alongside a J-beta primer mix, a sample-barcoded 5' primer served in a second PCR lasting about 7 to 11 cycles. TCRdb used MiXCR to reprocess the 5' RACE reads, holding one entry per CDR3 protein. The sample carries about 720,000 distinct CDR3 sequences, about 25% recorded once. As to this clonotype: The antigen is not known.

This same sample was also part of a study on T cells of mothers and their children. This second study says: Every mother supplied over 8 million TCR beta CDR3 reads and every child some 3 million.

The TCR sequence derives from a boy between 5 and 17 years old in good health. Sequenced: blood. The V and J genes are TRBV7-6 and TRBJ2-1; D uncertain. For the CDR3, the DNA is TGTGCCAGCAGCTTAGAATTCGGCAATGAGCAGTTCTTC. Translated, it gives CASSLEFGNEQFF.